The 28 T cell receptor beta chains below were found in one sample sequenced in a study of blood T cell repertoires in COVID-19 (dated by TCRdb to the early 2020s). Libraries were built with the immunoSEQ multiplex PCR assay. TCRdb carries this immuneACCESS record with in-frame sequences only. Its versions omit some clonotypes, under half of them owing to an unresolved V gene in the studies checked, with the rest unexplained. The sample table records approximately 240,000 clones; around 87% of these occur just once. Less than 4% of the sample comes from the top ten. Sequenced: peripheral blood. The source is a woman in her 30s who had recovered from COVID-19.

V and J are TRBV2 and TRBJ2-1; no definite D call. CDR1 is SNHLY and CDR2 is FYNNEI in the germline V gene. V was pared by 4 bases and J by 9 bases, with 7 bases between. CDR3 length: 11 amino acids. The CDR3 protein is CASSGRGEQFF. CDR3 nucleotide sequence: TGTGCCAGCAGTGGGCGCGGTGAGCAGTTCTTC.

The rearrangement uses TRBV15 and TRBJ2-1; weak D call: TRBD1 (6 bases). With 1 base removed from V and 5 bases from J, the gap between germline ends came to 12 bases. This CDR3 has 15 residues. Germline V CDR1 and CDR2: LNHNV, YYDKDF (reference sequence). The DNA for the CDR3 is TGTGCCACCAGCAGAGGGACAGTTTTGGACAATGAGCAGTTCTTC. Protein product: CATSRGTVLDNEQFF. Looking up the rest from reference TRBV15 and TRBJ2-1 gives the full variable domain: DAMVIQNPRYQVTQFGKPVTLSCSQTLNHNVMYWYQQKSSQAPKLLFHYYDKDFNNEADTPDNFQSRRPNTSFCFLDIRSPGLGDTAMYLCATSRGTVLDNEQFFGPGTRLTVL.

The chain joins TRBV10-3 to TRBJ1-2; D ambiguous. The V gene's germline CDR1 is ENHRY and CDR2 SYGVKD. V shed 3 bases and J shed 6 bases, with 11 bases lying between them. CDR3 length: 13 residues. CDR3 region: CAISDAGYDGYTF. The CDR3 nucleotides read TGTGCCATCAGTGATGCGGGGTACGATGGCTACACCTTC.

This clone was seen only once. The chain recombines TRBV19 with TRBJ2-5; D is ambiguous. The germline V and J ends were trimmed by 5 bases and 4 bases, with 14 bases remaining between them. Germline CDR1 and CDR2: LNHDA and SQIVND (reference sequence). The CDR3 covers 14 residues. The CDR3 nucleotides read TGTGCCAGTAGTTCGTCCATAAACTTAGAGACCCAGTACTTC. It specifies CASSSSINLETQYF.

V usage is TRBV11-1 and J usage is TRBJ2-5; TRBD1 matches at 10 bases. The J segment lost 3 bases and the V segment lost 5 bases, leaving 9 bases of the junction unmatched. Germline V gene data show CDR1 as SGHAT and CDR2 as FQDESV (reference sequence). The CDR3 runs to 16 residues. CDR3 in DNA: TGTGCCAGCAGCCCAGGACAGGGGGAAACTAAAGAGACCCAGTACTTC. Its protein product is CASSPGQGETKETQYF.

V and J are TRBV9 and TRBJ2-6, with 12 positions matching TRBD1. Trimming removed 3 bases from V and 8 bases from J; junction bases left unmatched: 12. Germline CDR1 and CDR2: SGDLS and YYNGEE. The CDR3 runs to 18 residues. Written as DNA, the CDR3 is TGTGCCAGCAGCGCAACCGGGACAGGGGGCTTAGGCACCAACGTCCTGACTTTC. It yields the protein CASSATGTGGLGTNVLTF.

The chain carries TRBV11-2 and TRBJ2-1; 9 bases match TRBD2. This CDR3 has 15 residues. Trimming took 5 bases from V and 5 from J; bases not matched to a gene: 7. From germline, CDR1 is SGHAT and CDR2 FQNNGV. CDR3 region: CASSQTSGRNNEQFF. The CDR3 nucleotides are TGTGCCAGCAGCCAAACTAGCGGGCGTAACAATGAGCAGTTCTTC.

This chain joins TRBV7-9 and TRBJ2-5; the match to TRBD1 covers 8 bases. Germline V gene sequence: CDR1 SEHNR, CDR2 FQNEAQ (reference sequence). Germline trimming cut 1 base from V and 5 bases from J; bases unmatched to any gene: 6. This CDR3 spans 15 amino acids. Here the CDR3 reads CASSLVAGGGETQYF. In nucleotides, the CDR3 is TGTGCCAGCAGCTTAGTGGCAGGGGGCGGTGAGACCCAGTACTTC.

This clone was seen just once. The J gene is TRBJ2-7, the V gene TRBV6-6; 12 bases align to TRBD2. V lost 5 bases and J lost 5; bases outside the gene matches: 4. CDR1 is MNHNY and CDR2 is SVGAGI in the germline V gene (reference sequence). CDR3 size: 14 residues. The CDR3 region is CASSPSGGAHEQYF. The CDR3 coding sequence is TGTGCCAGCAGTCCTAGCGGGGGGGCCCACGAGCAGTACTTC.

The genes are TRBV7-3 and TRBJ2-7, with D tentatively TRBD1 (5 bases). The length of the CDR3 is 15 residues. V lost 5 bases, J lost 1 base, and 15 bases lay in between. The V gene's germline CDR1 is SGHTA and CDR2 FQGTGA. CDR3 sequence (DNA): TGTGCCAGCAGCCACGGACAAGGAACATCCTACGAGCAGTACTTC. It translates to CASSHGQGTSYEQYF.

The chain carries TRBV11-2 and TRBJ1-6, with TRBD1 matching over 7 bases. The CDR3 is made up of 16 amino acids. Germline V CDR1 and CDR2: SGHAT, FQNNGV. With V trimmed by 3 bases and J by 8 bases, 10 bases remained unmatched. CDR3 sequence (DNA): TGTGCCAGCAGCTTTTCGGTACAGGGGTTGGATTCACCCCTCCACTTT. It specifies CASSFSVQGLDSPLHF.

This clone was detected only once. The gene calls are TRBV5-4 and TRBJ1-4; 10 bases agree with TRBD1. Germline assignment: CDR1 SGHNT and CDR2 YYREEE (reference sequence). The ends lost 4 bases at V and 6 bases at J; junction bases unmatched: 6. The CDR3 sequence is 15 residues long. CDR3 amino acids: CASSPDRGRYEKLFF. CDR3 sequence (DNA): TGTGCCAGCAGCCCAGACAGGGGGCGATATGAAAAACTGTTTTTT. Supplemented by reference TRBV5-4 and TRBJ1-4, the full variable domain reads ETGVTQSPTHLIKTRGQQVTLRCSSQSGHNTVSWYQQALGQGPQFIFQYYREEENGRGNFPPRFSGLQFPNYSSELNVNALELDDSALYLCASSPDRGRYEKLFFGSGTQLSVL.

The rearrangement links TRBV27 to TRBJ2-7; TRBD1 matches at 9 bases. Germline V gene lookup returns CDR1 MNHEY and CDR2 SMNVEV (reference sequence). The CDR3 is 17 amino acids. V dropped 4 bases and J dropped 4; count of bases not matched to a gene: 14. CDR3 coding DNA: TGTGCCAGCAGTTGGGGGGGAGGCGGACAGGGGTGGTACGAGCAGTACTTC. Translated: CASSWGGGGQGWYEQYF.

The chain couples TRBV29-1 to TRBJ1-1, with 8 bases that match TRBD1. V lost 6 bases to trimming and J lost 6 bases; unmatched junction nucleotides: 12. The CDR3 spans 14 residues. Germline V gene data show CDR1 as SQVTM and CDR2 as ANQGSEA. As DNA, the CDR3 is TGCAGCGTAGGTACAGGGACAGGCTTGTCTGAAGCTTTCTTT. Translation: CSVGTGTGLSEAFF.

This chain's CDR3 is CASRRQGLSEKLFF. The CDR3 coding sequence is TGTGCCAGCAGGAGACAGGGGCTTAGTGAAAAACTGTTTTTT. The J gene is TRBJ1-4, the V gene TRBV27; 8 bases are a match to TRBD1. V was pared by 6 bases and J by 7 bases, with 7 bases of the junction left unmatched. The CDR3 loop spans 14 amino acids. Germline V gene sequence: CDR1 MNHEY, CDR2 SMNVEV (reference sequence).

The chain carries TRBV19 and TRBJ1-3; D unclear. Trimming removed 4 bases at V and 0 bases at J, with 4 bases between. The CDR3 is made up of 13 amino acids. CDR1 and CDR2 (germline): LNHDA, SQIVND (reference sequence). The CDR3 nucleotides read TGTGCCAGTAGTACCCTCTCTGGAAACACCATATATTTT. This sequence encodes CASSTLSGNTIYF. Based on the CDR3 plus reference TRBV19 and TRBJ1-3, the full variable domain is DGGITQSPKYLFRKEGQNVTLSCEQNLNHDAMYWYRQDPGQGLRLIYYSQIVNDFQKGDIAEGYSVSREKKESFPLTVTSAQKNPTAFYLCASSTLSGNTIYFGEGSWLTVV.

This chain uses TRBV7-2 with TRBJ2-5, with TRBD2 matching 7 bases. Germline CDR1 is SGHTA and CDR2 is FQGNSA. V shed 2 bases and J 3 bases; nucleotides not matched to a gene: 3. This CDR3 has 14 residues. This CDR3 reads CASSLLAGEETQYF. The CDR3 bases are TGTGCCAGCAGCTTATTGGCGGGGGAAGAGACCCAGTACTTC.

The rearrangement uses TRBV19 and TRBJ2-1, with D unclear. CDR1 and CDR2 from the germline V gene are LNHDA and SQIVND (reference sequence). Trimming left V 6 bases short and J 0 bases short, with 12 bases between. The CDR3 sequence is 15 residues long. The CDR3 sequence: CASRILHSSYNEQFF. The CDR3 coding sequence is TGTGCCAGTAGAATCCTACACAGCTCCTACAATGAGCAGTTCTTC.

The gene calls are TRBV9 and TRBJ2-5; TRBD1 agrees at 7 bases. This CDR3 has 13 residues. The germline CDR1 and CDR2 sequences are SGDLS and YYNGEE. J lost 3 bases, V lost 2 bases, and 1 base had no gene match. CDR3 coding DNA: TGTGCCAGCAGCGTCACAGGGGAAGAGACCCAGTACTTC. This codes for CASSVTGEETQYF.

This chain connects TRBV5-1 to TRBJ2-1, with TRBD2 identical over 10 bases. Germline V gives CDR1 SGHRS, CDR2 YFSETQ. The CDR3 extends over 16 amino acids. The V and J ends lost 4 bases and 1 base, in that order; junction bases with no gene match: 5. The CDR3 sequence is CASSLSGGRSYNEQFF. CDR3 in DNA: TGCGCCAGCAGCCTTAGCGGGGGGAGGTCCTACAATGAGCAGTTCTTC.

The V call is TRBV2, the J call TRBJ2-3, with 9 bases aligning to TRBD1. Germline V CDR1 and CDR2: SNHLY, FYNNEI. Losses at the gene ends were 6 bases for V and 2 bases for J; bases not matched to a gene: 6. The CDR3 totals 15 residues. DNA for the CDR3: TGTGCCAGCAGCACAGGGGGCGTCTCCACAGATACGCAGTATTTT. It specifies CASSTGGVSTDTQYF. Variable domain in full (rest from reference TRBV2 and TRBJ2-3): EPEVTQTPSHQVTQMGQEVILRCVPISNHLYFYWYRQILGQKVEFLVSFYNNEISEKSEIFDDQFSVERPDGSNFTLKIRSTKLEDSAMYFCASSTGGVSTDTQYFGPGTRLTVL.

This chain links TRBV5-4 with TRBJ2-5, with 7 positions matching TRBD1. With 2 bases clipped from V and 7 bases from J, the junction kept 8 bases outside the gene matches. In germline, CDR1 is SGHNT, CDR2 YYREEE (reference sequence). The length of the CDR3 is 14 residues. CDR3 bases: TGTGCCAGCAGCTTAAGCACAGGGGACGTGACCCAGTACTTC. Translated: CASSLSTGDVTQYF.

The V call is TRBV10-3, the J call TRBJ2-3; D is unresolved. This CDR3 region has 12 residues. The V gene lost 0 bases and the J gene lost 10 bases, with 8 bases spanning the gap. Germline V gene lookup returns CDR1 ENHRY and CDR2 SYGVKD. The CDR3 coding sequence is TGTGCCATCAGTGAGTCTCTAGTACCGCAGTATTTT. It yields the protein CAISESLVPQYF.

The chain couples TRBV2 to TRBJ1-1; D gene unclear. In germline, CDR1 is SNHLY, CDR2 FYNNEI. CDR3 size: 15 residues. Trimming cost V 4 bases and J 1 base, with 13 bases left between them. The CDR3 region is CASSVSRGENTEAFF. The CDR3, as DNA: TGTGCCAGCAGTGTCAGTCGGGGAGAGAACACTGAAGCTTTCTTT.

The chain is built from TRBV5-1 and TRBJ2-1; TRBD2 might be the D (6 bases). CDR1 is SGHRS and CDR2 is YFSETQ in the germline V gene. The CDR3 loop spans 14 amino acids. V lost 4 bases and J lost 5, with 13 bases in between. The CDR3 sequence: CASSPLWGDNEQFF. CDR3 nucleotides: TGCGCCAGCAGCCCCCTTTGGGGGGACAATGAGCAGTTCTTC. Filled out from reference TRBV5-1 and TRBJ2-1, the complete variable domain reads KAGVTQTPRYLIKTRGQQVTLSCSPISGHRSVSWYQQTPGQGLQFLFEYFSETQRNKGNFPGRFSGRQFSNSRSEMNVSTLELGDSALYLCASSPLWGDNEQFFGPGTRLTVL.

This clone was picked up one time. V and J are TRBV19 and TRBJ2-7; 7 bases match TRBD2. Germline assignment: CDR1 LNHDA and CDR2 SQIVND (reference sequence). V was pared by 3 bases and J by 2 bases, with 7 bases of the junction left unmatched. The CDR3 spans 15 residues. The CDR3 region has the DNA TGTGCCAGTAGTATTGATCAGGGAGGGGCCTACGAGCAGTACTTC. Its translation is CASSIDQGGAYEQYF. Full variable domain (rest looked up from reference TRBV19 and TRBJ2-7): DGGITQSPKYLFRKEGQNVTLSCEQNLNHDAMYWYRQDPGQGLRLIYYSQIVNDFQKGDIAEGYSVSREKKESFPLTVTSAQKNPTAFYLCASSIDQGGAYEQYFGPGTRLTVT.

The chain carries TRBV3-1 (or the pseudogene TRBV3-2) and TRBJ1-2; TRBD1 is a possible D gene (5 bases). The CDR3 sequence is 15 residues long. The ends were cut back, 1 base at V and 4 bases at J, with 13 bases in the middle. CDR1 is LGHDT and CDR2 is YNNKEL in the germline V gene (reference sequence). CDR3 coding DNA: TGTGCCAGCAGCCAAGCGGCTCAGGGTGCCTATGGCTACACCTTC. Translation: CASSQAAQGAYGYTF.

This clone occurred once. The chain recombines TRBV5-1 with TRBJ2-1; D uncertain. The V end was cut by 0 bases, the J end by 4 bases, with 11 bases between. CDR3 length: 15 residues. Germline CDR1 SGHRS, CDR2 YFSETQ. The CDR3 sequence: CASSLDTKPYNEQFF. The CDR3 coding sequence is TGCGCCAGCAGCTTGGACACGAAACCATACAATGAGCAGTTCTTC.